The 29 T cell receptor beta chains below come from one sample, sequenced in a study of T-cell memory formation after mild COVID-19 (dated by TCRdb to the early 2020s). The library was obtained by 5' RACE. The instrument was an Illumina NovaSeq 6000. Starting from the raw public reads, TCRdb applied fastp trimming at Q25, assembled clones with MiXCR and retained in-frame beta chains. Each CDR3 protein gets just one entry, which takes the most common genes and DNA from the rows behind it. In all, the sample holds some 440,000 distinct CDR3 sequences, and 20% to 30% of those were seen once. The biggest ten clones account for approximately 12% of the sample. Sequencing was performed on PBMCs or a T cell subset sorted from them (not recorded which). Receptors originate from an adult woman who had mild COVID-19 (a few samples of this study predate the infection). The sample titles of this study are shuffled in the database, so cell type and time point are left out; the donor was told from shared clones.

This sequence joins TRBV11-3 and TRBJ1-3; TRBD1 might be the D (5 bases). The germline V gene encodes CDR1 SGHNT and CDR2 YENEEA. CDR3 length: 13 residues. V lost 5 bases, J lost 7 bases, and 12 bases lay in between. The CDR3 protein is CASSALWGNTIYF. Written as DNA, the CDR3 is TGTGCCAGCAGCGCGCTTTGGGGGAACACCATATATTTT.

This clonotype has only a few counts. The V call is TRBV7-9, the J call TRBJ2-1; TRBD2 agrees at 10 bases. The junction had 11 bases not matched to a gene; V was cut back by 5 bases and J by 10 bases. Germline V gene data show CDR1 as SEHNR and CDR2 as FQNEAQ (reference sequence). The CDR3 runs to 15 residues. The CDR3 region is CASSETAGGPEEQFF. The CDR3 DNA reads TGTGCCAGCAGCGAAACAGCGGGAGGGCCGGAAGAGCAGTTCTTC.

The table lists this clonotype with a few counts. J is TRBJ2-3 and V is TRBV29-1, with TRBD1 as a possible D gene (5 bases). The CDR3 has 14 amino acids. The germline gives CDR1 SQVTM, CDR2 ANQGSEA. Trimming left V 3 bases short and J 0 bases short, with 10 bases between. In DNA form, the CDR3 reads TGCAGCGTTGAGGCAGACAGAAGCACAGATACGCAGTATTTT. Amino acid sequence: CSVEADRSTDTQYF.

This clonotype was found a few times. The chain links TRBV7-6 to TRBJ1-1; D possibly corresponds to TRBD1 (5 bases). Trimming stripped 4 bases from V and 3 bases from J, with 12 bases between. Per the germline V gene, CDR1 is SGHVS and CDR2 is FNYEAQ. This CDR3 is built from 14 residues. The CDR3 coding sequence is TGTGCCAGCAGCTGGGGGGGATCCGACACTGAAGCTTTCTTT. As protein: CASSWGGSDTEAFF.

The CDR3 is CASSLLAVSTDTQYF. DNA of the CDR3: TGCGCCAGCAGCTTGCTAGCGGTTAGCACAGATACGCAGTATTTT. The genes are TRBV5-1 and TRBJ2-3, with TRBD2 matching 7 bases. The CDR3 is made up of 15 amino acids. V was clipped by 1 base and J by 0 bases; unmatched bases: 2. Germline V lookup: CDR1 SGHRS, CDR2 YFSETQ.

This clonotype was seen a handful of times. The gene calls are TRBV5-1 and TRBJ2-5; tentative D call: TRBD1 (6 bases). The length of the CDR3 is 15 residues. V gave up 7 bases and J gave up 1 base, with 17 bases separating them. The V gene's germline CDR1 is SGHRS and CDR2 YFSETQ. The CDR3 region has the DNA TGCGCCAGCCGCCGCTTCACAGGGTCCCAAGAGACCCAGTACTTC. Amino acid sequence: CASRRFTGSQETQYF. The full variable domain, completed using reference TRBV5-1 and TRBJ2-5, is KAGVTQTPRYLIKTRGQQVTLSCSPISGHRSVSWYQQTPGQGLQFLFEYFSETQRNKGNFPGRFSGRQFSNSRSEMNVSTLELGDSALYLCASRRFTGSQETQYFGPGTRLLVL.

The sample holds a few counts of this clonotype. The chain recombines TRBV6-5 with TRBJ2-1; D not certain. V lost 0 bases and J lost 6, with 9 bases in between. The germline CDR1 and CDR2 sequences are MNHEY and SVGAGI. The CDR3 extends over 14 amino acids. The CDR3 region has the DNA TGTGCCAGCAGTTACTCGCGACCTGTCAATGAGCAGTTCTTC. Encoded protein: CASSYSRPVNEQFF.

This clonotype was picked up one time. The rearrangement joins TRBV4-2 to TRBJ2-1; D unclear. The CDR3 totals 14 residues. Trimming shortened V by 5 bases and J by 0 bases, and 8 bases separated the two germline ends. Germline CDR1 and CDR2: LGHNA and YNFKEQ. The CDR3 here is CASSSAPSYNEQFF. The CDR3 coding sequence is TGTGCCAGCAGCTCGGCTCCCTCCTACAATGAGCAGTTCTTC.

This clonotype was detected a few times. The chain uses TRBV10-3 and TRBJ2-7, with TRBD1 matching 9 bases. This CDR3 spans 13 amino acids. V gave up 4 bases and J gave up 6 bases; unmatched junction bases: 4. Germline CDR1 reads ENHRY; CDR2 reads SYGVKD. CDR3 in amino acids: CAISGGTGTEQYF. CDR3 DNA: TGTGCCATCAGTGGTGGGACAGGGACCGAGCAGTACTTC.

This sequence joins TRBV5-1 and TRBJ1-1; tentatively, D is TRBD1 (6 bases). The ends were cut back, 6 bases at V and 6 bases at J, with 18 bases in the middle. The germline gives CDR1 SGHRS, CDR2 YFSETQ. CDR3 length equals 14 residues. The CDR3 DNA reads as TGCGCCAGCACTGGAGTGGGGGGCATCGCTGAAGCTTTCTTT. Its protein product is CASTGVGGIAEAFF.

This clonotype showed up just a few times. The rearrangement joins TRBV19 to TRBJ2-5; 8 bases map to TRBD1. Germline CDR1 is LNHDA and CDR2 is SQIVND (reference sequence). This CDR3 spans 15 amino acids. With V trimmed by 6 bases and J by 4 bases, 10 bases remained unmatched. The CDR3 bases are TGTGCCAGTAGCCCCGACAGGGGCATTCGAGAGACCCAGTACTTC. Translated: CASSPDRGIRETQYF.

The chain links TRBV2 to TRBJ2-5; 14 bases are a match to TRBD2. Germline V gene lookup returns CDR1 SNHLY and CDR2 FYNNEI. After removal of 6 bases from V and 7 bases from J, the junction contained 16 bases not matched to a gene. The CDR3 has 18 amino acids. In DNA form, the CDR3 reads TGTGCCAGCAGGACGACTAGCGGGAGGGCCCGCTACGGTGGGACCCAGTACTTC. Translation gives CASRTTSGRARYGGTQYF.

The gene calls are TRBV4-1 and TRBJ1-1; D possibly corresponds to TRBD1 (6 bases). V was clipped by 5 bases and J by 4 bases, with 11 bases between them. CDR1 and CDR2 (germline): MGHRA, YSYEKL. The CDR3 is made up of 13 amino acids. The CDR3, as DNA: TGCGCCAGCAGCTCCAGGGGTTTCACTGAAGCTTTCTTT. Protein: CASSSRGFTEAFF.

This clonotype has a handful of counts. The rearrangement links TRBV7-8 to TRBJ2-7, with a tentative D call TRBD1 (5 bases). Between the trimmed V and J ends, which lost 4 bases and 0 bases, there was a span of 13 bases. The CDR3 is made up of 15 amino acids. CDR1 SGHVS and CDR2 FQNEAQ come from the germline V gene. The CDR3 spells CASSSRERDSYEQYF. The CDR3, as DNA: TGTGCCAGCAGCTCCAGGGAACGAGACTCCTACGAGCAGTACTTC.

The chain recombines TRBV12-3 or TRBV12-4 with TRBJ1-2; no firm D call. This CDR3 is built from 13 residues. V was shortened by 3 bases and J by 9 bases, with 14 bases between the two germline ends. The CDR3 nucleotides are TGTGCCAGCAGTTTCTATGAGGGAGGTCGCTACACCTTC. This translates into CASSFYEGGRYTF.

The sample holds a few counts of this clonotype. This chain connects TRBV7-9 to TRBJ1-3, with D uncertain. The CDR3 contains 14 residues. Trimming left V 2 bases short and J 1 base short, with 6 bases between. Germline assignment: CDR1 SEHNR and CDR2 FQNEAQ (reference sequence). CDR3 nucleotide sequence: TGTGCCAGCAGCTTATACCGGTCTGGAAACACCATATATTTT. Protein product: CASSLYRSGNTIYF.

This clonotype was seen many times. The V call is TRBV10-3, the J call TRBJ2-5; 7 nucleotides match TRBD2. The trim removed 6 bases at V and 0 bases at J, leaving 10 bases unmatched. The CDR3 totals 16 residues. Germline lookup yields CDR1 ENHRY and CDR2 SYGVKD. This CDR3 reads CAISHSSGTYQETQYF. DNA for the CDR3: TGTGCCATCAGCCATTCTAGCGGAACGTACCAAGAGACCCAGTACTTC.

The chain combines TRBV9 with TRBJ2-1; 9 bases are a match to TRBD2. J lost 4 bases, V lost 2 bases, and 7 bases had no gene match. Germline V CDR1 and CDR2: SGDLS, YYNGEE. This CDR3 region has 16 residues. CDR3 loop: CASSVEGSGRYNEQFF. The CDR3 coding sequence is TGTGCCAGCAGCGTGGAGGGGAGCGGGAGGTACAATGAGCAGTTCTTC. Based on the CDR3 plus reference TRBV9 and TRBJ2-1, the full variable domain is DSGVTQTPKHLITATGQRVTLRCSPRSGDLSVYWYQQSLDQGLQFLIQYYNGEERAKGNILERFSAQQFPDLHSELNLSSLELGDSALYFCASSVEGSGRYNEQFFGPGTRLTVL.

The chain employs TRBV6-5 and TRBJ1-2, with 8 bases fitting TRBD1. CDR1 MNHEY and CDR2 SVGAGI come from the germline V gene. The CDR3 has 12 amino acids. Losses at the gene ends were 7 bases for V and 4 bases for J; bases not matched to a gene: 2. The CDR3 DNA reads as TGTGCCAGCAAGGACAGGGCCTATGGCTACACCTTC. It specifies CASKDRAYGYTF.

This clonotype has more than one count but fewer than ten. The V gene is TRBV24-1, the J gene TRBJ2-5; 12 bases match TRBD1. This CDR3 has 17 amino acids. Germline V CDR1 and CDR2: KGHDR, SFDVKD. Trimming cost V 2 bases and J 5 bases; bases outside gene matches: 8. CDR3 DNA sequence: TGTGCCACCAGTGATTCTCCGGGACAGGGGGCCTTGGAGACCCAGTACTTC. This gives the protein CATSDSPGQGALETQYF.

This clonotype was counted only a few times. The chain combines TRBV27 with TRBJ1-1; D remains ambiguous. CDR3 length: 13 residues. CDR1 and CDR2 (germline): MNHEY, SMNVEV (reference sequence). V was clipped by 6 bases and J by 3 bases, with 11 bases between them. The CDR3 DNA reads TGTGCCAGCAGCAAAACACCGCACACTGAAGCTTTCTTT. Its protein product is CASSKTPHTEAFF.

V usage is TRBV4-2 and J usage is TRBJ2-5; 9 nucleotides align to TRBD2. Germline-derived CDR1 and CDR2 are LGHNA and YNFKEQ. CDR3 length: 17 amino acids. With V trimmed by 0 bases and J by 5 bases, 10 bases remained unmatched. The CDR3 DNA reads TGTGCCAGCAGCCAAGAATTGGCGGGAGGGCCGACGGAGACCCAGTACTTC. It specifies CASSQELAGGPTETQYF.

V and J are TRBV28 and TRBJ2-7, with a weak D call TRBD1 (6 bases). The CDR3 extends over 15 amino acids. Germline CDR1 MDHEN, CDR2 SYDVKM. V lost 2 bases and J 7 bases, leaving 18 bases between the germline ends. The CDR3 loop reads CASSLPRQVSVEQYF. CDR3 nucleotides: TGTGCCAGCAGTTTACCCCGACAGGTATCGGTGGAGCAGTACTTC.

V gene TRBV6-5 combines with J gene TRBJ2-7; 14 bases are a match to TRBD2. Germline-derived CDR1 and CDR2 are MNHEY and SVGAGI. CDR3 length: 16 residues. The junction had 3 bases not matched to a gene; V was cut back by 3 bases and J by 2 bases. As DNA, the CDR3 is TGTGCCAGCAGTTATTGGACTAGCGGGAGGACCTACGAGCAGTACTTC. Encoded protein: CASSYWTSGRTYEQYF.

The rearrangement joins TRBV5-4 to TRBJ2-5; the D gene is possibly TRBD2 (6 bases). Germline CDR1 SGHNT, CDR2 YYREEE (reference sequence). V was pared by 4 bases and J by 0 bases, with 7 bases between. The CDR3 covers 13 residues. CDR3 in DNA: TGTGCCAGCAGCCGGGACTACCAAGAGACCCAGTACTTC. Its protein product is CASSRDYQETQYF. The whole variable domain, remainder taken from reference TRBV5-4 and TRBJ2-5, is ETGVTQSPTHLIKTRGQQVTLRCSSQSGHNTVSWYQQALGQGPQFIFQYYREEENGRGNFPPRFSGLQFPNYSSELNVNALELDDSALYLCASSRDYQETQYFGPGTRLLVL.

This clonotype was seen a few times. This chain uses TRBV4-3 with TRBJ2-7; D is possibly TRBD1 or TRBD2 (5 bases each). V was shortened by 0 bases and J by 4 bases, with 19 bases between the two germline ends. CDR1 LGHNA and CDR2 YSLEER come from the germline V gene. CDR3 length equals 17 residues. The CDR3 spells CASSQDADVLGTYEQYF. CDR3 DNA sequence: TGCGCCAGCAGCCAAGATGCCGATGTTTTGGGGACGTACGAGCAGTACTTC.

The chain employs TRBV5-1 and TRBJ2-7, with 8 bases identical to TRBD1. J gave up 0 bases and V 0 bases, and 2 bases lay outside the gene matches. The CDR3 is 15 amino acids. CDR1 and CDR2 from the germline V gene are SGHRS and YFSETQ. CDR3 protein: CASSLVGQVSYEQYF. For the CDR3, the DNA is TGCGCCAGCAGCTTGGTGGGACAGGTCTCCTACGAGCAGTACTTC.

The V call is TRBV29-1, the J call TRBJ1-2; 8 nucleotides agree with TRBD1. The CDR3 loop spans 13 amino acids. With V trimmed by 6 bases and J by 8 bases, 11 bases remained unmatched. Germline CDR1 reads SQVTM; CDR2 reads ANQGSEA. This chain's CDR3 is CSVDGQGAEGYTF. The CDR3 DNA is TGCAGCGTGGACGGACAGGGAGCGGAGGGCTACACCTTC.

This chain joins TRBV6-5 and TRBJ2-2, with TRBD1 identical over 7 bases. V was pared by 0 bases and J by 0 bases, with 4 bases of the junction left unmatched. CDR1 and CDR2 from the germline V gene are MNHEY and SVGAGI. The CDR3 has 17 residues. The CDR3 spells CASSYSTDRANTGELFF. In nucleotides, the CDR3 is TGTGCCAGCAGTTACTCTACTGACAGGGCGAACACCGGGGAGCTGTTTTTT.